These 27 T cell receptor beta chains were all obtained from the same sample, sequenced in a study of blood T cell repertoires in COVID-19. Some clones are missing from TCRdb's copy, which holds only in-frame ones; the method was immunoSEQ multiplex PCR. The table records 220,000 or so clones, 82% of them present only once. The sample consisted of PBMCs or T cells enriched from blood (not recorded which). The receptors here all came from a woman in her sixties or seventies who had recovered from COVID-19.

Of note for this clone: The sample carries other DNA sequences with the same CDR3. The chain links TRBV2 to TRBJ1-2, with D possibly being TRBD1 (5 bases). CDR3 length: 12 amino acids. CDR1 and CDR2 from the germline V gene are SNHLY and FYNNEI. V was pared by 3 bases and J by 4 bases, with 6 bases between. CDR3 residues: CASSDDSYGYTF. For the CDR3, the DNA is TGTGCCAGCAGTGACGACAGCTATGGCTACACCTTC.

The chain recombines TRBV5-1 with TRBJ2-5; 10 nucleotides line up with TRBD1. From germline, CDR1 is SGHRS and CDR2 YFSETQ. The CDR3 has 16 amino acids. The trim removed 4 bases at V and 1 base at J, leaving 7 bases unmatched. The CDR3 DNA is TGCGCCAGCAGCCCAGGACAGGGGGTTATCCAAGAGACCCAGTACTTC. Its protein is CASSPGQGVIQETQYF. Full variable domain (remainder filled in from reference TRBV5-1 and TRBJ2-5): KAGVTQTPRYLIKTRGQQVTLSCSPISGHRSVSWYQQTPGQGLQFLFEYFSETQRNKGNFPGRFSGRQFSNSRSEMNVSTLELGDSALYLCASSPGQGVIQETQYFGPGTRLLVL.

This chain joins TRBV6-4 and TRBJ2-2; 8 positions match TRBD2. V shed 2 bases, J shed 3 bases, and the junction held 8 bases outside the gene matches. The CDR3 totals 17 residues. Per the germline V gene, CDR1 is MRHNA and CDR2 is SNTAGT. In DNA form, the CDR3 reads TGTGCCAGCAGTGACGCGACCTCGGGACTAGACACCGGGGAGCTGTTTTTT. Protein sequence: CASSDATSGLDTGELFF.

This rearrangement joins TRBV11-2 to TRBJ2-7, with a tentative D call TRBD2 (5 bases). The ends were cut back, 0 bases at V and 0 bases at J, with 12 bases in the middle. This CDR3 spans 16 amino acids. Germline V gene sequence: CDR1 SGHAT, CDR2 FQNNGV. The CDR3 loop is CASSLDMGSSSYEQYF. The CDR3 bases are TGTGCCAGCAGCTTAGATATGGGGAGCTCCTCCTACGAGCAGTACTTC.

As concerns this clone: Other DNA sequences within the sample encode an identical CDR3. The chain recombines TRBV5-1 with TRBJ2-5; 8 nucleotides align to TRBD2. Germline V gene lookup returns CDR1 SGHRS and CDR2 YFSETQ. J was trimmed by 2 bases and V by 0 bases; bases with no gene match: 0. This CDR3 has 14 amino acids. CDR3 loop: CASSLAGGQETQYF. CDR3 nucleotide sequence: TGCGCCAGCAGCTTGGCGGGAGGGCAAGAGACCCAGTACTTC.

This clone was recorded only once. This sequence joins TRBV18 and TRBJ2-6; 9 bases match TRBD1. The CDR3 is 16 residues long. Losses at the gene ends were 5 bases for V and 2 bases for J; bases not matched to a gene: 4. The germline CDR1 and CDR2 sequences are KGHSH and LQKENI. The CDR3 DNA follows: TGTGCCAGCTCAAGGACAGGGGAGACTGGGGCCAACGTCCTGACTTTC. Translation gives CASSRTGETGANVLTF.

The V call is TRBV20-1, the J call TRBJ2-2; 8 nucleotides agree with TRBD2. The CDR3 runs 15 residues. The germline CDR1 and CDR2 sequences are DFQATT and SNEGSKA (reference sequence). V lost 3 bases to trimming and J lost 4 bases; unmatched junction nucleotides: 7. The CDR3 protein is CSASPGGGPTGELFF. CDR3 sequence (DNA): TGCAGTGCTAGTCCCGGGGGGGGGCCCACCGGGGAGCTGTTTTTT.

This chain joins TRBV11-3 and TRBJ1-1; TRBD1 matches 7 bases. The CDR3 runs 16 residues. V was clipped by 3 bases and J by 4 bases; unmatched bases: 11. CDR1 and CDR2 from the germline V gene are SGHNT and YENEEA. The CDR3 coding sequence is TGTGCCAGCAGCTTGCGACAGGGAGATGGGAGCACTGAAGCTTTCTTT. Translating it yields CASSLRQGDGSTEAFF.

The chain recombines TRBV5-4 with TRBJ2-3; possibly TRBD2 for D (5 bases). The germline V gene encodes CDR1 SGHNT and CDR2 YYREEE (reference sequence). The CDR3 consists of 14 residues. The V and J ends lost 4 bases and 0 bases respectively, with 9 bases between them. The CDR3 spells CASSIGESTDTQYF. CDR3 nucleotide sequence: TGTGCCAGCAGCATCGGGGAAAGCACAGATACGCAGTATTTT.

J is TRBJ2-1 and V is TRBV5-1; TRBD2 agrees at 12 bases. Germline CDR1 is SGHRS and CDR2 is YFSETQ. The V gene end was trimmed by 1 base and the J gene end by 1 base; junction bases not matched to a gene: 6. The CDR3 sequence is 18 residues long. The CDR3 DNA sequence: TGCGCCAGCAGCTTGCCTAGCGGGAGGGCCGTGTCCTACAATGAGCAGTTCTTC. It codes for CASSLPSGRAVSYNEQFF.

This chain uses TRBV2 with TRBJ2-1; 9 nucleotides align to TRBD1. With V trimmed by 4 bases and J by 7 bases, 8 bases remained unmatched. Germline V CDR1 and CDR2: SNHLY, FYNNEI. The CDR3 is 15 amino acids. Here the CDR3 DNA reads TGTGCCAGCAGTGTGGGGACAGGGAAGAGGAATGAGCAGTTCTTC. This codes for CASSVGTGKRNEQFF.

The genes are TRBV5-5 and TRBJ1-1; a weak D match, TRBD1 (5 bases). Germline values: CDR1 SGHKS, CDR2 YYEKEE (reference sequence). The CDR3 is 15 amino acids. Between the trimmed V and J ends, which lost 0 bases and 4 bases, there was a span of 13 bases. The CDR3 spells CASSLGLGLGTEAFF. For the CDR3, the DNA is TGTGCCAGCAGCTTGGGGTTGGGACTGGGCACTGAAGCTTTCTTT. Combining the CDR3 with reference TRBV5-5 and TRBJ1-1 gives the whole variable domain DAGVTQSPTHLIKTRGQQVTLRCSPISGHKSVSWYQQVLGQGPQFIFQYYEKEERGRGNFPDRFSARQFPNYSSELNVNALLLGDSALYLCASSLGLGLGTEAFFGQGTRLTVV.

The chain couples TRBV7-8 to TRBJ1-1; D is unclear. The CDR3 covers 13 residues. Germline CDR1 and CDR2: SGHVS and FQNEAQ. V lost 5 bases and J lost 4, with 11 bases in between. CDR3 in DNA: TGTGCCAGCAGCGCCCTACGCCGCACTGAAGCTTTCTTT. This encodes CASSALRRTEAFF.

This clone was counted a few times. The chain combines TRBV6-5 with TRBJ1-5; perhaps TRBD1 as D (5 bases). The V and J ends lost 9 bases and 4 bases respectively, with 10 bases between them. The germline V gene has CDR1 MNHEY and CDR2 SVGAGI. The CDR3 is 12 residues long. DNA for the CDR3: TGTGCCAGTCCACAGGTGAATCAGCCCCAGCATTTT. Protein sequence: CASPQVNQPQHF.

The chain employs TRBV27 and TRBJ2-5, with D perhaps TRBD2 (6 bases). There are 15 residues in the CDR3. The germline V gene has CDR1 MNHEY and CDR2 SMNVEV (reference sequence). V lost 5 bases, J lost 4 bases, and 17 bases lay in between. The CDR3 is CASSASVGGGETQYF. The DNA for the CDR3 is TGTGCCAGCAGTGCCTCGGTGGGAGGAGGAGAGACCCAGTACTTC.

The chain carries TRBV5-1 and TRBJ1-4; 7 bases align to TRBD1. The CDR3 length is 14 residues. Trimming cost V 0 bases and J 8 bases; bases outside gene matches: 4. Looked up from germline, CDR1 is SGHRS and CDR2 is YFSETQ. As DNA, the CDR3 is TGCGCCAGCAGCTTGGGACAGGGCGGAGAAAAACTGTTTTTT. Its translation: CASSLGQGGEKLFF.

This clone has just a few counts. The chain employs TRBV7-2 and TRBJ1-6; D might be TRBD1 (6 bases). CDR3 length: 13 residues. Per the germline V gene, CDR1 is SGHTA and CDR2 is FQGNSA. Here the CDR3 reads CATRGSVNSPLHF. For the CDR3, the DNA is TGTGCAACCAGGGGCAGCGTCAATTCACCCCTCCACTTT.

This rearrangement joins TRBV2 to TRBJ2-5; D gene uncertain. The CDR3 contains 13 residues. V lost 6 bases and J lost 4, with 12 bases in between. Germline CDR1 and CDR2: SNHLY and FYNNEI. CDR3 protein: CASRGPVGETQYF. The DNA for the CDR3 is TGTGCCAGCAGGGGCCCAGTGGGAGAGACCCAGTACTTC.

V usage is TRBV10-1 and J usage is TRBJ2-7, with D possibly being TRBD2 (6 bases). The CDR3 has 14 amino acids. The V gene lost 0 bases and the J gene lost 5 bases, with 11 bases spanning the gap. Looked up from germline, CDR1 is WNHNN and CDR2 is SYGVQD (reference sequence). The CDR3 bases are TGCGCCAGCAGTGAGTCGGGGGGACTCGACGAGCAGTACTTC. It is translated as CASSESGGLDEQYF.

The gene calls are TRBV11-1 and TRBJ2-5; 8 positions match TRBD1. With 1 base clipped from V and 10 bases from J, the junction kept 8 bases outside the gene matches. Per germline, CDR1 SGHAT and CDR2 FQDESV (reference sequence). CDR3 length equals 14 residues. CDR3 nucleotide sequence: TGTGCCAGCAGCTTAGAGCTCAGGGGGCAGGTCCAGTACTTC. Residues: CASSLELRGQVQYF.

V usage is TRBV28 and J usage is TRBJ2-5; the D gene is possibly TRBD1 (5 bases). Germline V CDR1 and CDR2: MDHEN, SYDVKM. CDR3 length: 14 residues. V lost 2 bases and J lost 2, with 9 bases in between. CDR3 in amino acids: CASSLSAGQETQYF. The CDR3 nucleotides are TGTGCCAGCAGTTTAAGTGCAGGGCAAGAGACCCAGTACTTC.

V gene TRBV5-1 combines with J gene TRBJ1-1; D possibly corresponds to TRBD1 (6 bases). The CDR3 length is 12 residues. V was pared by 5 bases and J by 3 bases, with 8 bases between. The germline V gene encodes CDR1 SGHRS and CDR2 YFSETQ. The CDR3 sequence is CASRGQDTEAFF. CDR3 DNA: TGCGCCAGCAGGGGACAAGACACTGAAGCTTTCTTT. The full variable domain, completed using reference TRBV5-1 and TRBJ1-1, is KAGVTQTPRYLIKTRGQQVTLSCSPISGHRSVSWYQQTPGQGLQFLFEYFSETQRNKGNFPGRFSGRQFSNSRSEMNVSTLELGDSALYLCASRGQDTEAFFGQGTRLTVV.

This rearrangement joins TRBV5-1 to TRBJ1-2; 8 nucleotides align to TRBD1. After removal of 3 bases from V and 4 bases from J, the junction contained 11 bases not matched to a gene. Per germline, CDR1 SGHRS and CDR2 YFSETQ. CDR3 length equals 16 residues. This chain's CDR3 is CASSWDRDRPFYGYTF. The CDR3 bases are TGCGCCAGCAGCTGGGACCGGGACAGGCCCTTCTATGGCTACACCTTC.

This clone has more than one count but fewer than ten. The same CDR3 can be traced to other DNA sequences in this sample. V is TRBV2 and J is TRBJ2-1; a weak D match, TRBD1 (8 bases). Germline CDR1 is SNHLY and CDR2 is FYNNEI. Trimming left V 4 bases short and J 7 bases short, with 14 bases between. The CDR3 runs 14 residues. In DNA form, the CDR3 reads TGTGCCAGCAGTGGGACAGGGCGGGGGAATGAGCAGTTCTTC. Its protein product is CASSGTGRGNEQFF.

This chain connects TRBV3-1 (or the pseudogene TRBV3-2) to TRBJ2-2, with 14 bases that match TRBD2. The ends lost 4 bases at V and 4 bases at J; junction bases unmatched: 5. Germline loops: CDR1 LGHDT, CDR2 YNNKEL (reference sequence). The CDR3 is 17 residues long. The CDR3 DNA is TGTGCCAGCAGCCGCCGACTAGCGGGAGGGCCCACCGGGGAGCTGTTTTTT. This sequence encodes CASSRRLAGGPTGELFF.

The rearrangement joins TRBV12-3 or TRBV12-4 to TRBJ1-5; D not certain. The V end was cut by 3 bases, the J end by 1 base, with 4 bases between. This CDR3 has 13 residues. The CDR3 region has the DNA TGTGCCAGCAGTTTTCTAAGCAATCAGCCCCAGCATTTT. Translating it yields CASSFLSNQPQHF.

The CDR3 here is CASSFLRQGGTEAFF. For the CDR3, the DNA is TGTGCCAGCAGTTTCCTTCGACAGGGCGGCACTGAAGCTTTCTTT. The J gene is TRBJ1-1, the V gene TRBV27; 7 nucleotides align to TRBD1. The CDR3 is 15 residues long. Per the germline V gene, CDR1 is MNHEY and CDR2 is SMNVEV (reference sequence). After removal of 3 bases from V and 4 bases from J, the junction contained 8 bases not matched to a gene.